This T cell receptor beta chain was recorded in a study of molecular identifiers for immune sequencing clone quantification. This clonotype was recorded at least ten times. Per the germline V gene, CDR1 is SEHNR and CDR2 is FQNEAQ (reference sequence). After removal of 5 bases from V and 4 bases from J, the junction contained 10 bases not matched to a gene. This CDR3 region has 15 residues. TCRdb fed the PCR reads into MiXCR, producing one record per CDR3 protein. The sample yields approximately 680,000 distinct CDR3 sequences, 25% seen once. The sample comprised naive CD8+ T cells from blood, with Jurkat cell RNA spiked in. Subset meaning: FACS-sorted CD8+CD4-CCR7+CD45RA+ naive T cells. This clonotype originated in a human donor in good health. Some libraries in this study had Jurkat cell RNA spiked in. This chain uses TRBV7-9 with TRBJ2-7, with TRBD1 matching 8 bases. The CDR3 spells CASSTTGGNWYEQYF. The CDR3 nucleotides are TGTGCCAGCAGCACCACAGGGGGGAACTGGTACGAGCAGTACTTC.